This T cell receptor beta chain stems from a study of T cells in Graves' hyperthyroidism and ophthalmopathy. The CDR3 length is 13 residues. CDR1 is SGHRS, CDR2 YFSETQ, per germline. V was clipped by 2 bases and J by 5 bases, with 8 bases between them. It was RNA transcripts that yielded the amplified TCR beta CDR3 regions. HTBI primers were the set used in a first-round RT-PCR of the TCR CDR3. TCRdb called the multiplex PCR reads again in MiXCR, with one record for every CDR3 protein. The data show about 370,000 distinct CDR3 sequences, approximately 16% seen once. This clonotype was found many times.

Material for sequencing was blood. This TCR came from an older woman with Graves' ophthalmopathy. The chain employs TRBV5-1 and TRBJ1-5, with D hard to call. This CDR3 reads CASSFGSDQPQHF. Written as DNA, the CDR3 is TGCGCCAGCAGCTTCGGCAGCGATCAGCCCCAGCATTTT.